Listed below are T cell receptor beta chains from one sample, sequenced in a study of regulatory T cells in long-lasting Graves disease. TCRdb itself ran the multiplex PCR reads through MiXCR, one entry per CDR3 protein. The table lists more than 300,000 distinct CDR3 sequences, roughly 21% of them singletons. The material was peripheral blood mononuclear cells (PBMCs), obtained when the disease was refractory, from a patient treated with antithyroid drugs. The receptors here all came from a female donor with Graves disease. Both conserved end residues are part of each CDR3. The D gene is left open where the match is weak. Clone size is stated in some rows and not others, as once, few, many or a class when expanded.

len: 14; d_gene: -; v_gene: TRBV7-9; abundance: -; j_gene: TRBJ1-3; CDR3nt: TGTGCCAGCAGCTTAGGATCACTTGGAAACACCATATATTTT; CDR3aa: CASSLGSLGNTIYF
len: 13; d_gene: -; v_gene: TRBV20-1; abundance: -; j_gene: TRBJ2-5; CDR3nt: TGCAGTTGGTTGAGGGTAGGGGAGGAGACCCAGTACTTC; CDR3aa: CSWLRVGEETQYF
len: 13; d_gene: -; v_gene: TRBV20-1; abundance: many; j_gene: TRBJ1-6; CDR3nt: TGCAGTGCTCGAGGGCAGACCTATTCACCCCTCCACTTT; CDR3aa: CSARGQTYSPLHF
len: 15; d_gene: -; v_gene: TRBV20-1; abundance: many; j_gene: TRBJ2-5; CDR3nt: TGCAGTGCTAGAGATCCCCGGCAGGGTCGGGAGACCCAGTACTTC; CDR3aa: CSARDPRQGRETQYF
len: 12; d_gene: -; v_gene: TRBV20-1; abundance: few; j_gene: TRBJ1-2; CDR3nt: TGCAGTGCTAACCCCGATTTCGCCGGCTACACCTTC; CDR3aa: CSANPDFAGYTF
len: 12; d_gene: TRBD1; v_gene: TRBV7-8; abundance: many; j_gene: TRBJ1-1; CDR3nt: TGTGCCAGCAGTTTAGGGGGCAGCGAAGCTTTCTTT; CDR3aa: CASSLGGSEAFF
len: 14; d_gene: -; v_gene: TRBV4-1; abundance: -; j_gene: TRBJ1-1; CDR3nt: TGCGCCAGCAGCCAAGTGTACGGATACACTGAAGCTTTCTTT; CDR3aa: CASSQVYGYTEAFF
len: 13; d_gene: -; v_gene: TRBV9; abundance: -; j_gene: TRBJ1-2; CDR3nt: TGTGCCAGCAGCAACGCGGGGGAACGTGGCTACACCTTC; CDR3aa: CASSNAGERGYTF
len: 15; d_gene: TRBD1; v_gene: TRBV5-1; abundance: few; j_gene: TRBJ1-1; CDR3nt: TGCGCCAGCAGCTTGTCCGACAGGGTGGGAACTGAAGCTTTCTTT; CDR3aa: CASSLSDRVGTEAFF
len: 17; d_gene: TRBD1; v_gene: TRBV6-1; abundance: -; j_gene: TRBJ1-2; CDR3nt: TGTGCCAGCAAATCCTATTTGGGACAGGGAAGTTTCTATGGCTACACCTTC; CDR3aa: CASKSYLGQGSFYGYTF
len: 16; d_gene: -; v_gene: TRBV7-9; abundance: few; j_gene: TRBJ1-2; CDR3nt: TGTGCCAGCAGCACCGATAACCGGGGCAGGGGTTATGGCTACACCTTC; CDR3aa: CASSTDNRGRGYGYTF
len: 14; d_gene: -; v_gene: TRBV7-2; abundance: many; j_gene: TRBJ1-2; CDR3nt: TGTGCCAGCAGCTTAGGATTCGACAGTAGTGGCTACACCTTC; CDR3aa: CASSLGFDSSGYTF
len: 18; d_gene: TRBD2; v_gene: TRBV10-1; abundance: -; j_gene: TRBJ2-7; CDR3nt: TGCGCCAGCAGTGAGCCCACAGGGGTACTAGCGGGACCCCACGAGCAGTACTTC; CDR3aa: CASSEPTGVLAGPHEQYF
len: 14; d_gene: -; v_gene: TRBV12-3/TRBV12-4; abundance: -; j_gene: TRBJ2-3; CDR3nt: TGTGCCAGCAGTTACGACAGGACCACAGATACGCAGTATTTT; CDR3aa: CASSYDRTTDTQYF
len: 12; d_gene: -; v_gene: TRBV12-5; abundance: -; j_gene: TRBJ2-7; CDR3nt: TGTGCTAGTGGAGACGGGAGAAGCGAGCAGTACTTC; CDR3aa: CASGDGRSEQYF
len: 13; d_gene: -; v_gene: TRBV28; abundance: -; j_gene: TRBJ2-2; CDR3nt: TGTGCCAGCAGTTTCGGCCGCCAGGGGGAGCTGTTTTTT; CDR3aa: CASSFGRQGELFF
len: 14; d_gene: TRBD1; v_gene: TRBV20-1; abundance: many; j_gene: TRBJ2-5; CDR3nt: TGCAGTGCGGGGACAGGGAGGCGGCAAGAGACCCAGTACTTC; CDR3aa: CSAGTGRRQETQYF
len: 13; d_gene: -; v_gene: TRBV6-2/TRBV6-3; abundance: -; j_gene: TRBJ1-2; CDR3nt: TGTGCCAGCAGTCAAGCCCCCTTCTATGGCTACACCTTC; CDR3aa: CASSQAPFYGYTF
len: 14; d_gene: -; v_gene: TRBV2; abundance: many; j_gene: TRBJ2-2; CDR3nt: TGTGCCAGCATGGGTACAGGAAACACCGGGGAGCTGTTTTTT; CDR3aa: CASMGTGNTGELFF
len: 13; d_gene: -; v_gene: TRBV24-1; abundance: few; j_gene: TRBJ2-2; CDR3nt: TGTGCCACTACTCGCCACGAGACCGGGGAGCTGTTTTTT; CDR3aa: CATTRHETGELFF
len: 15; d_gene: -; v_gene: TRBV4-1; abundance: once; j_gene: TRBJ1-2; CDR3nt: TGCGCCAGCAGCTCCTCCTGGGCAGGCGGGTATGGCTACACCTTC; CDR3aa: CASSSSWAGGYGYTF
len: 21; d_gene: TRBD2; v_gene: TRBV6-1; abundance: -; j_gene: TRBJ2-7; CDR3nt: TGTGCCAGCAGACCCAATCCCGCTTCCGGGACTAGCGGGAGGTCCGACTACGAGCAGTACTTC; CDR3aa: CASRPNPASGTSGRSDYEQYF
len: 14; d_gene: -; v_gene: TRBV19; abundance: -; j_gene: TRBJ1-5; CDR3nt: TGTGCCAATAGTAGAACAGGTAATGGGCAGCCCCAGCATTTT; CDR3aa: CANSRTGNGQPQHF
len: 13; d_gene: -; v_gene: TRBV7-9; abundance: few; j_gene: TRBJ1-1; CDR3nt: TGTGCCAGCAGCTTCGCTATGAACACTGAAGCTTTCTTT; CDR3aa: CASSFAMNTEAFF